These 24 T cell receptor beta chains originate from one sample sequenced in a study of T cell changes during pregnancy in multiple sclerosis. TCRdb's table, derived via immunoSEQ multiplex PCR, lists solely in-frame clones and lacks some. The sample lists roughly 60,000 clones, 93% occurring once. Sequencing was performed on CD4+ T cells from peripheral blood mononuclear cells, taken before pregnancy. Receptors were obtained from a female donor with multiple sclerosis, enrolled in a pregnancy study.

V and J are TRBV5-4 and TRBJ2-5; maybe TRBD2 (6 bases). V was clipped by 5 bases and J by 2 bases, with 19 bases between them. The CDR3 has 16 amino acids. Looked up from germline, CDR1 is SGHNT and CDR2 is YYREEE (reference sequence). CDR3 sequence (DNA): TGTGCCAGCAGGTCCGGGGGTATAATGGGACAAGAGACCCAGTACTTC. The encoded protein is CASRSGGIMGQETQYF.

This chain connects TRBV19 to TRBJ1-1; the D is unclear. V was trimmed by 7 bases and J by 1 base, leaving 13 bases between them. CDR3 size: 14 residues. Germline V gene data show CDR1 as LNHDA and CDR2 as SQIVND (reference sequence). CDR3 bases: TGTGCCAGTATCGCCTTACGGGGGAACACTGAAGCTTTCTTT. Protein: CASIALRGNTEAFF.

The chain combines TRBV27 with TRBJ1-5, with D perhaps TRBD1 (5 bases). The CDR3 is 14 amino acids. V gave up 5 bases and J gave up 1 base, with 9 bases separating them. The germline V gene encodes CDR1 MNHEY and CDR2 SMNVEV (reference sequence). CDR3 bases: TGTGCCAGCAGTCCCTCAGGGAGCAATCAGCCCCAGCATTTT. It encodes CASSPSGSNQPQHF.

In DNA form, the CDR3 reads TGCAGCGTTGTTGGGACACCGGATGGCTACACCTTC. Encoded protein: CSVVGTPDGYTF. This rearrangement joins TRBV29-1 to TRBJ1-2; a weak D match, TRBD1 (6 bases). Germline V lookup: CDR1 SQVTM, CDR2 ANQGSEA. V was trimmed by 4 bases and J by 6 bases, leaving 12 bases between them. The CDR3 length is 12 residues.

Only one count was recorded for this clone. The gene calls are TRBV4-1 and TRBJ2-7; 13 positions match TRBD2. The trim removed 5 bases at V and 2 bases at J, leaving 6 bases unmatched. In germline, CDR1 is MGHRA, CDR2 YSYEKL. CDR3 length equals 16 residues. The CDR3 nucleotides are TGCGCCAGCAGCACCGGACTAGCGGGAGAACCCTACGAGCAGTACTTC. Translated, it gives CASSTGLAGEPYEQYF.

The rearrangement joins TRBV7-2 to TRBJ2-2; 10 nucleotides line up with TRBD1. The CDR3 consists of 15 residues. CDR1 and CDR2 from the germline V gene are SGHTA and FQGNSA. The V segment lost 6 bases and the J segment 5 bases; nucleotides outside the gene matches: 6. This CDR3 is CASSPDRGWTGELFF. The CDR3, as DNA: TGTGCCAGCAGTCCGGACAGGGGGTGGACCGGGGAGCTGTTTTTT.

This chain connects TRBV4-1 to TRBJ1-2; perhaps TRBD1 as D (5 bases). Trimming removed 1 base from V and 7 bases from J, with 19 bases in between. This CDR3 comprises 16 residues. Germline V gives CDR1 MGHRA, CDR2 YSYEKL. Here the CDR3 DNA reads TGCGCCAGCAGCCAAGCTGGGACTAGGTCGAGAGGTGGCTACACCTTC. This translates into CASSQAGTRSRGGYTF.

The chain couples TRBV28 to TRBJ2-1; no reliable D call. Germline CDR1 MDHEN, CDR2 SYDVKM. There are 15 residues in the CDR3. V gave up 2 bases and J gave up 3 bases, with 11 bases separating them. The CDR3 loop is CASSLAQRNYNEQFF. DNA for the CDR3: TGTGCCAGCAGTTTAGCTCAGCGCAACTACAATGAGCAGTTCTTC.

The sample holds one count of this clone. J is TRBJ2-7 and V is TRBV15; TRBD2 agrees at 8 bases. The V segment lost 1 base and the J segment 9 bases; nucleotides outside the gene matches: 2. The germline CDR1 and CDR2 sequences are LNHNV and YYDKDF (reference sequence). The CDR3 spans 12 residues. In nucleotides, the CDR3 is TGTGCCACCAGCAGAGGGACTAGCCGGCAGTACTTC. Amino acids: CATSRGTSRQYF.

The chain joins TRBV19 to TRBJ2-1; 13 bases align to TRBD2. V lost 3 bases and J lost 8; bases outside the gene matches: 4. Germline V lookup: CDR1 LNHDA, CDR2 SQIVND (reference sequence). The CDR3 loop spans 15 amino acids. The CDR3 spells CASSMGLAGPDEQFF. The CDR3 DNA reads as TGTGCCAGTAGTATGGGACTAGCGGGACCGGATGAGCAGTTCTTC.

This sequence joins TRBV7-2 and TRBJ2-1; 9 nucleotides match TRBD1. The length of the CDR3 is 15 residues. Germline values: CDR1 SGHTA, CDR2 FQGNSA. J lost 7 bases, V lost 5 bases, and 9 bases had no gene match. CDR3 coding DNA: TGTGCCAGCAGCACTTCCGGGACAGGGAAGAATGAGCAGTTCTTC. It encodes CASSTSGTGKNEQFF.

This chain connects TRBV18 to TRBJ2-2; 7 positions match TRBD1. Germline V gives CDR1 KGHSH, CDR2 LQKENI. Germline trimming cut 4 bases from V and 0 bases from J; bases unmatched to any gene: 2. The CDR3 totals 15 residues. The CDR3 is CASSLGTANTGELFF. CDR3 coding DNA: TGTGCCAGCTCACTCGGGACAGCGAACACCGGGGAGCTGTTTTTT.

V gene TRBV9 combines with J gene TRBJ1-1; D unclear. Germline CDR1 reads SGDLS; CDR2 reads YYNGEE. The CDR3 covers 14 residues. V lost 0 bases to trimming and J lost 1 base, with 7 bases between them. CDR3 in DNA: TGTGCCAGCAGCGTAGGTACAGCGAACACTGAAGCTTTCTTT. Translated, it gives CASSVGTANTEAFF.

This sequence joins TRBV7-9 and TRBJ2-5; TRBD2 matches 8 bases. The CDR3 runs to 14 residues. Trimming removed 5 bases from V and 2 bases from J; junction bases left unmatched: 4. The germline CDR1 and CDR2 sequences are SEHNR and FQNEAQ (reference sequence). The CDR3 DNA reads as TGTGCCAGCAGCCCACTAGCGGCACAAGAGACCCAGTACTTC. This codes for CASSPLAAQETQYF.

V is TRBV19 and J is TRBJ1-3; D is undetermined. Germline-derived CDR1 and CDR2 are LNHDA and SQIVND (reference sequence). V shed 6 bases and J shed 7 bases, with 16 bases lying between them. The CDR3 has 14 residues. Written as DNA, the CDR3 is TGTGCCAGTAGCTTAGCTATTCGACGGAACACCATATATTTT. Its protein product is CASSLAIRRNTIYF. Complete variable domain (other parts from reference TRBV19 and TRBJ1-3): DGGITQSPKYLFRKEGQNVTLSCEQNLNHDAMYWYRQDPGQGLRLIYYSQIVNDFQKGDIAEGYSVSREKKESFPLTVTSAQKNPTAFYLCASSLAIRRNTIYFGEGSWLTVV.

This chain joins TRBV6-6 and TRBJ2-3; D not certain. The CDR3 runs 13 residues. CDR1 and CDR2 (germline): MNHNY, SVGAGI (reference sequence). Trimming cost V 6 bases and J 0 bases, with 7 bases left between them. This CDR3 is CASRGESTDTQYF. DNA of the CDR3: TGTGCCAGCAGGGGCGAGAGCACAGATACGCAGTATTTT.

The chain recombines TRBV6-6 with TRBJ2-4; 8 bases are shared with TRBD1. Germline trimming cut 5 bases from V and 7 bases from J; bases unmatched to any gene: 10. The germline CDR1 and CDR2 sequences are MNHNY and SVGAGI (reference sequence). The CDR3 loop spans 15 amino acids. The CDR3 region has the DNA TGTGCCAGCAGTGTTCGGGACAGGAGGGGTAACATTCAGTACTTC. Amino acid sequence: CASSVRDRRGNIQYF.

The rearrangement uses TRBV4-3 and TRBJ2-5; 14 bases map to TRBD2. The CDR3 covers 19 residues. Trimming took 3 bases from V and 5 from J; bases not matched to a gene: 14. Germline CDR1 reads LGHNA; CDR2 reads YSLEER. CDR3 residues: CASSQSLRTSGRIKETQYF. CDR3 sequence (DNA): TGCGCCAGCAGCCAGAGCCTAAGGACTAGCGGGAGGATCAAGGAGACCCAGTACTTC.

CDR3 sequence: CASSVGGNRVAETQYF. The CDR3 DNA is TGTGCCAGCAGCGTAGGGGGGAACAGGGTGGCAGAGACCCAGTACTTC. The J gene is TRBJ2-5, the V gene TRBV9; D possibly corresponds to TRBD1 (6 bases). The CDR3 runs to 16 residues. The germline V gene encodes CDR1 SGDLS and CDR2 YYNGEE. Trimming removed 0 bases at V and 4 bases at J, with 16 bases between.

The rearrangement links TRBV7-2 to TRBJ2-7; 9 nucleotides agree with TRBD1. CDR1 and CDR2 from the germline V gene are SGHTA and FQGNSA. The length of the CDR3 is 15 residues. Trimming took 5 bases from V and 2 from J; bases not matched to a gene: 7. The CDR3 DNA reads TGTGCCAGCAGCCCCGGACAGGGGAGTCCCTACGAGCAGTACTTC. Its protein is CASSPGQGSPYEQYF. Based on the CDR3 plus reference TRBV7-2 and TRBJ2-7, the full variable domain is GAGVSQSPSNKVTEKGKDVELRCDPISGHTALYWYRQSLGQGLEFLIYFQGNSAPDKSGLPSDRFSAERTGGSVSTLTIQRTQQEDSAVYLCASSPGQGSPYEQYFGPGTRLTVT.

The CDR3 sequence: CASGLASTYNEQFF. The CDR3 coding sequence is TGCGCCAGCGGTCTAGCTTCAACCTACAATGAGCAGTTCTTC. The chain uses TRBV5-1 and TRBJ2-1; D is perhaps TRBD2 (5 bases). V dropped 7 bases and J dropped 2 bases, with 13 bases sitting between them. The CDR3 is 14 amino acids. Germline CDR1 reads SGHRS; CDR2 reads YFSETQ.

This clone was counted a single time. The CDR3 loop reads CASSPGLAEANTGELFF. CDR3 coding DNA: TGTGCCAGCAGTCCAGGACTAGCGGAGGCGAACACCGGGGAGCTGTTTTTT. The chain links TRBV27 to TRBJ2-2; TRBD2 aligns across 10 bases. The germline V gene encodes CDR1 MNHEY and CDR2 SMNVEV (reference sequence). J was trimmed by 0 bases and V by 5 bases; bases with no gene match: 6. This CDR3 has 17 amino acids.

Written as DNA, the CDR3 is TGTGCCAGCAGTACCGGGGAGACCCAGTACTTC. It translates to CASSTGETQYF. The gene calls are TRBV6-5 and TRBJ2-5, with no clear D. Trimming stripped 5 bases from V and 5 bases from J, with 6 bases between. The CDR3 has 11 amino acids. Germline V gene data show CDR1 as MNHEY and CDR2 as SVGAGI.

The V and J genes are TRBV4-2 and TRBJ2-7, with 9 bases identical to TRBD1. The germline CDR1 and CDR2 sequences are LGHNA and YNFKEQ. V dropped 1 base and J dropped 5; count of bases not matched to a gene: 3. The CDR3 runs to 14 residues. CDR3 loop: CASSQGQGGHEQYF. The CDR3 DNA reads TGTGCCAGCAGCCAAGGACAGGGGGGCCACGAGCAGTACTTC.